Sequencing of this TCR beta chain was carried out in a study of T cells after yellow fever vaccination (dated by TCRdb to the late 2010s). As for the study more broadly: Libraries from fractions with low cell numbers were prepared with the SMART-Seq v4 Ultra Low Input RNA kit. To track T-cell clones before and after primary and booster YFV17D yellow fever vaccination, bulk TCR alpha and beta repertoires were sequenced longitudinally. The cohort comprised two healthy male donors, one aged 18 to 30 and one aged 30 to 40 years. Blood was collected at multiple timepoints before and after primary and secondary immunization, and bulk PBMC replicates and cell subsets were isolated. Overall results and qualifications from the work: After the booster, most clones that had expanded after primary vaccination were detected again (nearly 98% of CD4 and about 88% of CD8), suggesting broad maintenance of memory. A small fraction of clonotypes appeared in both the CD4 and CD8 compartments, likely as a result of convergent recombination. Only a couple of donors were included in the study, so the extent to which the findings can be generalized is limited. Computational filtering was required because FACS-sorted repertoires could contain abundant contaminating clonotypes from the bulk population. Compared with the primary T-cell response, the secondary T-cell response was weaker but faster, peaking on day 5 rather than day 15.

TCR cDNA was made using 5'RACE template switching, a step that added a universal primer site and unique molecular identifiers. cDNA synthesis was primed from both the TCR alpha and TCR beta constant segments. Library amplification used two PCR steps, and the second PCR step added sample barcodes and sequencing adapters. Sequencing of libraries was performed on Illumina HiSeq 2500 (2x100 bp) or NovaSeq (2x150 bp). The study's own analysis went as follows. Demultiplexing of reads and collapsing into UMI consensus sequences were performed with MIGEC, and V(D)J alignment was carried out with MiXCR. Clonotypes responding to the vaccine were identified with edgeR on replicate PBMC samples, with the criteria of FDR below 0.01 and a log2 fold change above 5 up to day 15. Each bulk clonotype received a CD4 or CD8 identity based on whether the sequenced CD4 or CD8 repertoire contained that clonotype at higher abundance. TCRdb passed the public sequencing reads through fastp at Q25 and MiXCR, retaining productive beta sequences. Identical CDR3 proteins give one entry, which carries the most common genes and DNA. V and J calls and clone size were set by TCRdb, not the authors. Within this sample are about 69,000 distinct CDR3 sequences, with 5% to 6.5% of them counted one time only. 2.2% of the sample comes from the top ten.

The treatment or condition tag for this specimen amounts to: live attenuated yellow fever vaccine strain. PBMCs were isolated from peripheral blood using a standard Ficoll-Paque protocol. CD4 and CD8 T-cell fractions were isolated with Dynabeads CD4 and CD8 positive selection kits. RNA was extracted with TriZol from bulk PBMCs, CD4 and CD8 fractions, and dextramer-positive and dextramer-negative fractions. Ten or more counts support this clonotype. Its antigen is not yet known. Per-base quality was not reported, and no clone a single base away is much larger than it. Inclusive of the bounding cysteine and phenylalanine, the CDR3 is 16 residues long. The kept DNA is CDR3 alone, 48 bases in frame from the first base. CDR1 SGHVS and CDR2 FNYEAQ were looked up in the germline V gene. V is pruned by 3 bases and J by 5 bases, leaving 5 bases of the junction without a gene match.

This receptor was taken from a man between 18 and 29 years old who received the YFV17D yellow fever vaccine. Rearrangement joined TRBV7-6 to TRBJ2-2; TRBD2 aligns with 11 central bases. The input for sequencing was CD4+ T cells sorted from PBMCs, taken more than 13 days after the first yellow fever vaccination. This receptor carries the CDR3 CASSLALAGGTGELFF. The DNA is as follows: TGTGCCAGCAGCTTGGCCCTAGCGGGGGGAACCGGGGAGCTGTTTTTT.